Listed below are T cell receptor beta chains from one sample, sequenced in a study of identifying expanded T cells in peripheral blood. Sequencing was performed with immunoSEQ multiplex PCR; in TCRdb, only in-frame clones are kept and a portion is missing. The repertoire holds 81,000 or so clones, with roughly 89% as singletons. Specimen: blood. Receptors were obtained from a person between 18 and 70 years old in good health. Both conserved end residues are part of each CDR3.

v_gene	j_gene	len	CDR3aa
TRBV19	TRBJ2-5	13	CASSIIQQETQYF
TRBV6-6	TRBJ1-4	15	CASSSETATNEKLFF
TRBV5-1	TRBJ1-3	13	CASSGGSTNTIYF
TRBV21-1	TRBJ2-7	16	CASSTRDSQSSYEQYF
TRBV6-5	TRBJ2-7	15	CASSYSSGSPTKQYF
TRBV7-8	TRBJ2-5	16	CASFSTQRIEQETQYF
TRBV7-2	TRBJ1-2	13	CASSYGTLDGYTF
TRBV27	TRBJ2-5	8	CASSAQYF
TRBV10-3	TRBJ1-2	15	CAISEPRQGDYGYTF
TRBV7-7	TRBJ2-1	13	CASSFGVNNEQFF
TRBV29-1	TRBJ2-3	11	CRAQVTDTQYF
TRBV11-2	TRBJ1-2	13	CASSPGPIHGYTF
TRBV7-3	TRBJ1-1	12	CASSPRDSEAFF
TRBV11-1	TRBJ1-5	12	CASSPHGKPQHF
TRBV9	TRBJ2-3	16	CASSARGGQGTDTQYF
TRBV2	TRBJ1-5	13	CASRTEGNQPQHF
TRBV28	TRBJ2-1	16	CATTEGGIGSYNEQFF
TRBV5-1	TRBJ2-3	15	CASSLDAPGTDTQYF
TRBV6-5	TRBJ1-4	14	CASSIGALNEKLFF
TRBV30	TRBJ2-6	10	CAWGANVLTF
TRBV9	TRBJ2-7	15	CASSVMPQGANEQYF
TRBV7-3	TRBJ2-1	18	CASSTKPSGRALHNEQFF
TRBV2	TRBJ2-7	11	CAIRGETEQYF
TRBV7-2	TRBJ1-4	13	CASSPGLREKLFF
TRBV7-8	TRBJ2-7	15	CASSFGSQGVYEQYF
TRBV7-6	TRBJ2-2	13	CASSLAGTGELFF
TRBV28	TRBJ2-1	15	CASSLWRPEYNEQFF
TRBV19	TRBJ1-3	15	CASSIGVISGNTIYF
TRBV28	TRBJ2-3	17	CASTKPGRGLLTDTQYF
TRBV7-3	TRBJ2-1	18	CASSLGPPQGASYNEQFF
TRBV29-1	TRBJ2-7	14	CSVALAGGSLEQYF
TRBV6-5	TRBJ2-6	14	CASRIGSGANVLTF
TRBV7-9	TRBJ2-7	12	CASSSTAYEQYF
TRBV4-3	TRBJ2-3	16	CASSQDGPGSTDTQYF
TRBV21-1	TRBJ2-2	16	CASSKSDSSNTGELFF
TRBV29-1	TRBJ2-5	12	CSVENREETQYF
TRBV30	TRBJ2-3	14	CAWRLAGAPDTQYF
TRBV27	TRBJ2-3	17	CASSALWRELGTDTQYF
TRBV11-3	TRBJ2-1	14	CASSLDSLNNEQFF
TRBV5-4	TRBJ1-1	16	CASSQPPTGQNTEAFF